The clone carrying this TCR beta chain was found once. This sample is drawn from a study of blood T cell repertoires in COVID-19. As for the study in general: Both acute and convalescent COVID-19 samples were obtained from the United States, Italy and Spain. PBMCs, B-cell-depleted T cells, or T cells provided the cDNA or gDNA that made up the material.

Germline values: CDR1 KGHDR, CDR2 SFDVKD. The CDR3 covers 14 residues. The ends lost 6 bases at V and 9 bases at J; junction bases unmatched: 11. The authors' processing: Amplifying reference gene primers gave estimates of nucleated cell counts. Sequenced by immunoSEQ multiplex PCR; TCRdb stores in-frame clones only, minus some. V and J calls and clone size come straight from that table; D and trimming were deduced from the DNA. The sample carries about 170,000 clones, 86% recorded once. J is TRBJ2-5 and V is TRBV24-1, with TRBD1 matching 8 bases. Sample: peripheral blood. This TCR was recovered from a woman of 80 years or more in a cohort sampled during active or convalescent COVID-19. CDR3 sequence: CATSSDRGPGSQYF. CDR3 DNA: TGTGCCACCAGTTCCGACAGGGGACCCGGATCCCAGTACTTC.